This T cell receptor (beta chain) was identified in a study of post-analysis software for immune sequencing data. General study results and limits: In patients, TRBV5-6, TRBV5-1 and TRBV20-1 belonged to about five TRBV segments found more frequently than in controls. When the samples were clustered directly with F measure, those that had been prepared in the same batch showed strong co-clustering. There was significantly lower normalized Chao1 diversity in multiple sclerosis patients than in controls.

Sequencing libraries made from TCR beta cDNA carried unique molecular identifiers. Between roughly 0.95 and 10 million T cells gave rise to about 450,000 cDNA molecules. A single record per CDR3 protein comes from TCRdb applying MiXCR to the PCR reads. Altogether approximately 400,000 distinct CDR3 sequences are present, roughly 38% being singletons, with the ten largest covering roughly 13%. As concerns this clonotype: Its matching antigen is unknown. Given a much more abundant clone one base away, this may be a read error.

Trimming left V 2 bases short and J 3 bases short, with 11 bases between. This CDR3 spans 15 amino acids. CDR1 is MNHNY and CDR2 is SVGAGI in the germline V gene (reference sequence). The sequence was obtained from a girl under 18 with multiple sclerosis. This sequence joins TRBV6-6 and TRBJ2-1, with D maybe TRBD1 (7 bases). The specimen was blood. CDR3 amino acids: CASSYGRGVYNEQFF. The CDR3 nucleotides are TGTGCCAGCAGTTACGGCAGGGGGGTCTACAATGAGCAGTTCTTC.